One and the same sample provided the 21 T cell receptor beta chains below, sequenced in a study of spatial heterogeneity in lung cancer. TCRdb analysed the 5' RACE reads with MiXCR anew, one entry per CDR3 protein. The sample lists around 29,000 distinct CDR3 sequences; roughly 10% were seen once. As for time point: blood at routine non-recurrence follow-up after resection. The sequenced sample was PBMCs, obtained at follow-up. The origin of the receptors is a female donor with early-stage non-small cell lung cancer.

This clonotype was seen many times. The chain has TRBV5-4 and TRBJ2-3; D may match TRBD1 or TRBD2 (5 bases each). CDR1 is SGHNT and CDR2 is YYREEE in the germline V gene (reference sequence). CDR3 length: 15 amino acids. Trimming took off 0 bases at V and 2 bases at J, with 10 bases between the two ends. The CDR3 reads CASSLAEGPTDTQYF. As DNA, the CDR3 is TGTGCCAGCAGCTTGGCCGAGGGGCCCACAGATACGCAGTATTTT.

The sample holds many counts of this clonotype. This chain links TRBV19 with TRBJ2-7; D unresolved. The CDR3 loop spans 13 amino acids. Germline lookup yields CDR1 LNHDA and CDR2 SQIVND (reference sequence). The V end was cut by 3 bases, the J end by 2 bases, with 8 bases between. The chain's CDR3 is CASSIRTTYEQYF. DNA for the CDR3: TGTGCCAGTAGTATTAGGACCACCTACGAGCAGTACTTC.

This clonotype was seen ten or more times. V is TRBV7-2 and J is TRBJ2-3; TRBD1 agrees at 9 bases. This CDR3 comprises 15 residues. Germline V lookup: CDR1 SGHTA, CDR2 FQGNSA. Trimming cost V 3 bases and J 6 bases; bases outside gene matches: 7. The CDR3 here is CASSLGQGTFDTQYF. CDR3 nucleotides: TGTGCCAGCAGCTTGGGACAGGGCACATTCGATACGCAGTATTTT.

Only a few counts were recorded for this clonotype. This CDR3 is CSVIEGSNQPQHF. The DNA for the CDR3 is TGCAGCGTCATCGAGGGTAGCAATCAGCCCCAGCATTTT. The rearrangement uses TRBV29-1 and TRBJ1-5; D not resolved. The CDR3 consists of 13 residues. Trimming took 6 bases from V and 0 from J, leaving 9 bases between them. Germline V gene data show CDR1 as SQVTM and CDR2 as ANQGSEA. The full variable domain, its missing parts supplied by reference TRBV29-1 and TRBJ1-5, is SAVISQKPSRDICQRGTSLTIQCQVDSQVTMMFWYRQQPGQSLTLIATANQGSEATYESGFVIDKFPISRPNLTFSTLTVSNMSPEDSSIYLCSVIEGSNQPQHFGDGTRLSIL.

This clonotype was recorded at least ten times. V gene TRBV11-2 combines with J gene TRBJ2-5, with D possibly being TRBD1 (6 bases). Germline loops: CDR1 SGHAT, CDR2 FQNNGV. The CDR3 consists of 14 residues. V lost 0 bases, J lost 2 bases, and 7 bases lay in between. In DNA form, the CDR3 reads TGTGCCAGCAGCTTAGACCAGGGGCAAGAGACCCAGTACTTC. It is translated as CASSLDQGQETQYF.

By sample share, this clonotype is hyperexpanded. The rearrangement links TRBV19 to TRBJ2-1; the D gene is possibly TRBD2 (5 bases). The germline V gene encodes CDR1 LNHDA and CDR2 SQIVND (reference sequence). Trimming shortened V by 0 bases and J by 8 bases, and 11 bases separated the two germline ends. This CDR3 contains 14 residues. CDR3 sequence (DNA): TGTGCCAGTAGTATAGACTACCCCGGGGATGAGCAGTTCTTC. It yields the protein CASSIDYPGDEQFF.

The sample holds many counts of this clonotype. The chain links TRBV28 to TRBJ2-2; either TRBD1 or TRBD2 may supply D (5 bases each). V was clipped by 6 bases and J by 10 bases, with 12 bases between them. The CDR3 covers 12 residues. Germline CDR1 reads MDHEN; CDR2 reads SYDVKM. CDR3: CASSARGVELFF. The CDR3 DNA is TGTGCCAGCAGCGCGAGGGGCGTGGAGCTGTTTTTT.

Ten or more counts support this clonotype. The chain couples TRBV11-2 to TRBJ2-1, with 9 bases fitting TRBD2. Germline lookup yields CDR1 SGHAT and CDR2 FQNNGV. There are 17 residues in the CDR3. V shed 1 base and J 5 bases; nucleotides not matched to a gene: 9. For the CDR3, the DNA is TGTGCCAGCAGCTTAGTTAGCGGGGGCGCACGAGACAATGAGCAGTTCTTC. Its translation: CASSLVSGGARDNEQFF.

This clonotype was seen ten or more times. This chain connects TRBV29-1 to TRBJ2-7, with D perhaps TRBD1 (6 bases). CDR1 is SQVTM and CDR2 is ANQGSEA in the germline V gene. The germline V and J ends were trimmed by 6 bases and 0 bases, with 12 bases remaining between them. The CDR3 consists of 13 residues. DNA of the CDR3: TGCAGCGTCCCCCGGGACAACTCCTACGAGCAGTACTTC. Translating it yields CSVPRDNSYEQYF.

The table lists this clonotype with a few counts. The chain links TRBV5-1 to TRBJ1-2; D is unclear. Germline CDR1 is SGHRS and CDR2 is YFSETQ. Trimming removed 0 bases from V and 3 bases from J, with 9 bases in between. This CDR3 region has 14 residues. The CDR3 nucleotides are TGCGCCAGCAGCTTGGAGGACGGTCACTATGGCTACACCTTC. Its protein is CASSLEDGHYGYTF.

This clonotype was seen a few times. This chain uses TRBV7-6 with TRBJ2-1; TRBD2 matches 7 bases. The CDR3 totals 16 residues. V shed 1 base, J shed 0 bases, and the junction held 3 bases outside the gene matches. Germline CDR1 and CDR2: SGHVS and FNYEAQ. Written as DNA, the CDR3 is TGTGCCAGCAGCTTAGTACTAGCGCGCTCCTACAATGAGCAGTTCTTC. It is translated as CASSLVLARSYNEQFF.

This clonotype was counted only a few times. This rearrangement joins TRBV12-5 to TRBJ2-2; weak D call: TRBD2 (6 bases). Germline lookup yields CDR1 LGHNT and CDR2 FRNRAP. Trimming took 5 bases from V and 5 from J, leaving 21 bases between them. The CDR3 runs to 17 residues. CDR3 sequence: CASGTPSPVGGTGELFF. Here the CDR3 DNA reads TGTGCTAGTGGTACCCCGTCCCCGGTTGGAGGGACCGGGGAGCTGTTTTTT. Variable domain in full (rest from reference TRBV12-5 and TRBJ2-2): DARVTQTPRHKVTEMGQEVTMRCQPILGHNTVFWYRQTMMQGLELLAYFRNRAPLDDSGMPKDRFSAEMPDATLATLKIQPSEPRDSAVYFCASGTPSPVGGTGELFFGEGSRLTVL.

This CDR3 reads CASTEQGTNTEAFF. CDR3 nucleotides: TGTGCCAGCACCGAACAGGGGACGAACACTGAAGCTTTCTTT. The rearrangement uses TRBV6-5 and TRBJ1-1; 7 bases are a match to TRBD1. Per germline, CDR1 MNHEY and CDR2 SVGAGI. The CDR3 loop spans 14 amino acids. Trimming at V came to 7 bases and at J to 1 base, leaving 6 bases not matched to a gene.

This clonotype has ten or more counts. This chain joins TRBV5-1 and TRBJ2-1; 8 bases map to TRBD2. Germline V gene lookup returns CDR1 SGHRS and CDR2 YFSETQ. Trimming removed 4 bases from V and 6 bases from J; junction bases left unmatched: 3. The CDR3 consists of 13 residues. The CDR3, as DNA: TGCGCCAGCAGCCTAGGGACTAGCAATGAGCAGTTCTTC. This sequence encodes CASSLGTSNEQFF.

The chain joins TRBV28 to TRBJ1-2; D ambiguous. The CDR3 consists of 13 residues. Germline V gene lookup returns CDR1 MDHEN and CDR2 SYDVKM. Trimming took off 8 bases at V and 4 bases at J, with 14 bases between the two ends. CDR3 coding DNA: TGTGCCAGCCTCTTGGGCGGTTCCTATGGCTACACCTTC. This codes for CASLLGGSYGYTF.

This clonotype showed up just a few times. The V gene is TRBV27, the J gene TRBJ1-1; 9 nucleotides align to TRBD1. This CDR3 region has 14 residues. With V trimmed by 3 bases and J by 5 bases, 4 bases remained unmatched. The germline CDR1 and CDR2 sequences are MNHEY and SMNVEV (reference sequence). DNA for the CDR3: TGTGCCAGCAGTTTTGGACAGGGGAAGACTGAAGCTTTCTTT. It translates to CASSFGQGKTEAFF.

The table lists this clonotype with a few counts. The chain carries TRBV20-1 and TRBJ2-1; D ambiguous. Germline loops: CDR1 DFQATT, CDR2 SNEGSKA (reference sequence). Trimming removed 0 bases at V and 4 bases at J, with 10 bases between. The CDR3 covers 14 residues. For the CDR3, the DNA is TGCAGTGCTAGAGATACTCTGGTATACAATGAGCAGTTCTTC. Translated: CSARDTLVYNEQFF.

This clonotype was counted many times. This chain joins TRBV28 and TRBJ2-4; D possibly uses TRBD1 or TRBD2 (5 bases each). CDR1 and CDR2 (germline): MDHEN, SYDVKM. V lost 6 bases, J lost 0 bases, and 12 bases lay in between. The CDR3 is made up of 15 amino acids. The CDR3: CASRRGEIAKNIQYF. The DNA of the CDR3 is TGTGCCAGCAGGAGGGGCGAAATAGCCAAAAACATTCAGTACTTC. Full variable domain (remainder filled in from reference TRBV28 and TRBJ2-4): DVKVTQSSRYLVKRTGEKVFLECVQDMDHENMFWYRQDPGLGLRLIYFSYDVKMKEKGDIPEGYSVSREKKERFSLILESASTNQTSMYLCASRRGEIAKNIQYFGAGTRLSVL.

The sample holds many counts of this clonotype. CDR3 coding DNA: TGCAGCGTTGAGACAGGGGAGTTAGATACGCAGTATTTT. This encodes CSVETGELDTQYF. V usage is TRBV29-1 and J usage is TRBJ2-3, with TRBD1 identical over 8 bases. CDR3 length: 13 residues. V shed 3 bases, J shed 5 bases, and the junction held 4 bases outside the gene matches. Germline CDR1 reads SQVTM; CDR2 reads ANQGSEA.

The gene calls are TRBV20-1 and TRBJ2-4, with TRBD2 matching over 13 bases. The CDR3 loop spans 18 amino acids. With V trimmed by 6 bases and J by 0 bases, 11 bases remained unmatched. CDR1 is DFQATT, CDR2 SNEGSKA, per germline (reference sequence). The CDR3 sequence is CSADRRLAGGLAKNIQYF. The CDR3 bases are TGCAGTGCCGATAGGAGACTAGCGGGGGGATTAGCCAAAAACATTCAGTACTTC.

CDR3 protein: CATWDSSSTGEQYF. In nucleotides, the CDR3 is TGTGCCACCTGGGACAGTTCGTCTACGGGCGAGCAGTACTTC. The V call is TRBV15, the J call TRBJ2-7, with 7 positions matching TRBD1. Germline V lookup: CDR1 LNHNV, CDR2 YYDKDF (reference sequence). The CDR3 spans 14 residues. The V and J ends lost 8 bases and 6 bases, in that order; junction bases with no gene match: 13.